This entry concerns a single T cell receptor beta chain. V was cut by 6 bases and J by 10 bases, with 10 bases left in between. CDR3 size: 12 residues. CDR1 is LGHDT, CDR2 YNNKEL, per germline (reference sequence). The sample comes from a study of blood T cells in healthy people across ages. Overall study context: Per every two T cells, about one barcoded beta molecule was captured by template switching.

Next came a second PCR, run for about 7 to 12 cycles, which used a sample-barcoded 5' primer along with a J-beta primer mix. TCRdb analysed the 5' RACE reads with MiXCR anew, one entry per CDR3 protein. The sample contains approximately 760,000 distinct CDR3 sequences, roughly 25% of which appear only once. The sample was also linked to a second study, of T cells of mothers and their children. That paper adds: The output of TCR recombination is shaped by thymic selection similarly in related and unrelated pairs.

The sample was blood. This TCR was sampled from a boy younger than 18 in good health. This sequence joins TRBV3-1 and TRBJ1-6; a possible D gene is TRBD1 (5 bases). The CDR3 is CASRQGGSPLHF. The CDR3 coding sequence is TGTGCCAGCAGGCAGGGTGGGTCACCCCTCCACTTT.